This TCR beta chain was sequenced for a study of T cell repertoires in cytomegalovirus infection. About the study: Selection of CMV epitopes for the study included recently identified HLA-C-restricted and well-studied HLA-B-restricted ones. Notes on the study in general: Dominant in the ex vivo response were TCR beta clonotypes restricted by HLA-C and specific for CMV.

This clonotype appeared a few times. Its target is not known. TCRdb passed the reads through MiXCR, listing each CDR3 protein once. The data show 50,000 to 55,000 distinct CDR3 sequences, more than 15% seen once. This CDR3 region has 16 residues. V lost 0 bases, J lost 4 bases, and 7 bases stayed unmatched. From germline, CDR1 is MGHRA and CDR2 YSYEKL. The clonotype originates from a human donor in good health (CMV status not recorded). Some clones in this sample may be carry-over from other donors' samples. The chain is built from TRBV4-1 and TRBJ2-7; 9 nucleotides align to TRBD1. The source was CD8+ T cells from cultured PBMCs, collected from culture after CMV antigen stimulation. Here the CDR3 DNA reads TGCGCCAGCAGCCAAGAGAAGGGGACAGGGCGGTACGAGCAGTACTTC. Residues: CASSQEKGTGRYEQYF.